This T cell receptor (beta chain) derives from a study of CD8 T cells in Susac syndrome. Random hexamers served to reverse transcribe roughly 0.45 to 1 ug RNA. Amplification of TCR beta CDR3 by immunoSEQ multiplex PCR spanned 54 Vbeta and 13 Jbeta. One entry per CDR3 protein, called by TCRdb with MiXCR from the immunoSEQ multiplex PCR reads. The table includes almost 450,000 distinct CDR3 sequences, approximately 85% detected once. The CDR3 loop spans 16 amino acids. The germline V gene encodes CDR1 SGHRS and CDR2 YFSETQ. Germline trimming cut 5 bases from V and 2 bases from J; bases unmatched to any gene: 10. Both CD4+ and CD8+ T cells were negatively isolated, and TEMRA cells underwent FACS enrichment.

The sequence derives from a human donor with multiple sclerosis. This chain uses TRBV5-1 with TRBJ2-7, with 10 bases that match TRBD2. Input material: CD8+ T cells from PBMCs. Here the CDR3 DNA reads TGCGCCAGCAGTATGACTAGCGGGCCGAAGACCTACGAGCAGTACTTC. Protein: CASSMTSGPKTYEQYF.